This T cell receptor (beta chain) was recovered during a study of shared clonotypes between healthy human individuals. Repertoires were generated with immunoSEQ multiplex PCR, while TCRdb's copy carries only in-frame clones and drops some. Of around 700,000 clones listed, about 91% were seen once; the top ten hold approximately 22%. Germline V gene data show CDR1 as SGHAT and CDR2 as FQNNGV. This CDR3 region has 15 residues. Between the trimmed V and J ends, which lost 3 bases and 6 bases, there was a span of 18 bases. CD45RO-negative cells were positively selected for CCR7, leaving out terminally differentiated effector memory CD45RA+ cells.

V gene TRBV11-2 combines with J gene TRBJ2-7; unclear D gene. The sequence was collected from a man younger than 45 in good health. Sample: naive CD8+ T cells sorted from blood. The CDR3: CASSLAGSGIGEQYF. The CDR3 bases are TGTGCCAGCAGCTTGGCAGGTTCGGGTATTGGCGAGCAGTACTTC. The variable domain in full, completed from reference TRBV11-2 and TRBJ2-7, reads EAGVAQSPRYKIIEKRQSVAFWCNPISGHATLYWYQQILGQGPKLLIQFQNNGVVDDSQLPKDRFSAERLKGVDSTLKIQPAKLEDSAVYLCASSLAGSGIGEQYFGPGTRLTVT.